This is a list of T cell receptor beta chains from one sample in a study of early T cells in non-severe SARS-CoV-2 infection. TCRdb re-derived calls from the 5' RACE reads in MiXCR, one entry per CDR3 protein. The sample yields 70,000 to 85,000 distinct CDR3 sequences, 12% seen once. Sequencing was carried out using whole blood. The receptors were gathered from an adult who was a healthcare worker with PCR-confirmed SARS-CoV-2 infection or an uninfected control (not recorded which). CDR3s leave out the opening cysteine and the closing phenylalanine or tryptophan. Each record gives: clone size, V gene, J gene, CDR3 protein. Clone sizes are given selectively: once, few, many, or a class where the clone is expanded.

clone_size: -
v_call: TRBV13
j_call: TRBJ1-1
cdr3_aa: ASREGPHAF

clone_size: few
v_call: TRBV12-3/TRBV12-4
j_call: TRBJ1-1
cdr3_aa: ASSFDPPGRGTEAF

clone_size: -
v_call: TRBV9
j_call: TRBJ2-7
cdr3_aa: ASSVAGGGSPYEQY

clone_size: few
v_call: TRBV6-2/TRBV6-3
j_call: TRBJ1-1
cdr3_aa: ASSQAGLHLNTEAF

clone_size: many
v_call: TRBV2
j_call: TRBJ2-2
cdr3_aa: ASSQSSPGELF

clone_size: many
v_call: TRBV6-1
j_call: TRBJ1-3
cdr3_aa: ASSAGGQYSGNTIY

clone_size: many
v_call: TRBV19
j_call: TRBJ1-5
cdr3_aa: ASTDRAWDQPQH

clone_size: many
v_call: TRBV20-1
j_call: TRBJ1-5
cdr3_aa: SAKSPGAQPQH

clone_size: -
v_call: TRBV7-8
j_call: TRBJ1-2
cdr3_aa: ASSLQGAGYGYT

clone_size: -
v_call: TRBV7-2
j_call: TRBJ2-1
cdr3_aa: ASSLGSGFYNEQF